This entry lists 20 T cell receptor beta chains sequenced from one sample in a study of tumor-infiltrating lymphocytes in primary liver carcinoma. A primer in the constant region served to generate TCR beta cDNA from 450 to 600 ng of total RNA. Each TCR beta library was derived from three nested multiplex PCR rounds that employed slightly modified ARM-PCR. Researchers ran the first two PCR rounds for approximately 9 cycles each with TRBV1-TRBV30 forward primers and a C-beta reverse primer. TCRdb recomputed calls from the multiplex PCR reads with MiXCR, one row per CDR3 protein. This sample has about 60,000 distinct CDR3 sequences, with about two thirds found just once. Investigators took RNA and DNA out together from approximately 22-30 mg of unsorted bulk tissue. The sequenced material came from liver tumor tissue from sampling region 4. Subset given: tumor region T4, right-lateral pole. These receptors all come from a middle-aged man with primary liver carcinoma and hepatitis B virus infection.

Details on this clonotype: An end of the junction does not agree with germline; a read error may underlie this. The CDR3 DNA is TGTGCCAGCAACTTAGGCCCCACCTACGAGCAGTACTTC. Its translation: CASNLGPTYEQYF. This chain links TRBV11-2 with TRBJ2-7; D not resolved. Germline V lookup: CDR1 SGHAT, CDR2 FQNNGV. The CDR3 extends over 13 amino acids.

This clonotype was counted between two and nine times. This chain joins TRBV5-4 and TRBJ2-7; no definite D call. Germline-derived CDR1 and CDR2 are SGHNT and YYREEE (reference sequence). The CDR3 length is 11 residues. Between the trimmed V and J ends, which lost 3 bases and 3 bases, there was a span of 4 bases. CDR3 residues: CASSSHYEQYF. CDR3 nucleotides: TGTGCCAGCAGCTCACACTACGAGCAGTACTTC.

As to this clonotype: This likely comes from a read error, as the CDR3 has no conserved phenylalanine or tryptophan at its end. This chain joins TRBV10-3 and TRBJ2-3; 10 bases map to TRBD2. The CDR3 loop spans 16 amino acids. The germline V gene has CDR1 ENHRY and CDR2 SYGVKD. CDR3 region: CPIRHTSGASTDTQYL. As DNA, the CDR3 is TGTCCCATCAGGCACACTAGCGGGGCTAGCACAGATACACAGTATCTT.

With respect to this clonotype: One junction end does not reproduce the germline sequence, and a read error may be involved. The chain carries TRBV4-3 and TRBJ2-3; no reliable D call. Germline-derived CDR1 and CDR2 are LGHNA and YSLEER. This CDR3 has 17 amino acids. CDR3 region: CASDHKMGFYGTETQYF. CDR3 sequence (DNA): TGCGCCAGCGACCATAAGATGGGTTTTTACGGCACAGAAACGCAGTATTTT.

Of note for this clonotype: Compared with germline, one end of the junction differs, possibly owing to a read error. This chain connects TRBV5-5 to TRBJ2-2, with TRBD2 matching over 12 bases. The CDR3 length is 16 residues. Germline CDR1 and CDR2: SGHKS and YYEKEE (reference sequence). CDR3 sequence reads: CASSLVWTSGTGELFF. CDR3 nucleotide sequence: TGTGCCAGCAGCTTGGTATGGACTAGCGGGACCGGGGAACTGTTTTTT.

The chain has TRBV4-1 and TRBJ2-7, with D hard to call. Trimming removed 8 bases at V and 3 bases at J, with 20 bases between. This CDR3 comprises 15 residues. Germline V gene sequence: CDR1 MGHRA, CDR2 YSYEKL. The CDR3 sequence: CASGSREELFYEQYF. CDR3 bases: TGCGCCAGCGGTTCCCGAGAGGAACTCTTCTACGAGCAGTACTTC.

With respect to this clonotype: This may be a read error, as it is one base from a much larger clone. The chain joins TRBV5-8 to TRBJ2-1, with D perhaps TRBD2 (6 bases). V was trimmed by 4 bases and J by 8 bases, leaving 19 bases between them. This CDR3 spans 15 amino acids. Germline lookup yields CDR1 SGHTS and CDR2 YDEGEE. The CDR3 region is CASSPSVVGGYEQFF. CDR3 in DNA: TGTGCCAGCAGCCCCTCAGTAGTGGGAGGCTATGAGCAGTTCTTC.

About this clonotype itself: Given a much more abundant clone one base away, this may be a read error. This sequence joins TRBV11-2 and TRBJ2-7, with D perhaps being TRBD1 or TRBD2 (5 bases each). Per germline, CDR1 SGHAT and CDR2 FQNNGV. The length of the CDR3 is 11 residues. The CDR3 protein is CASTRGVERYF. The CDR3 nucleotides are TGTGCCAGCACAAGAGGGGTTGAGCGGTACTTC.

The chain's CDR3 is CANASRTGGDEQYF. CDR3 coding DNA: TGTGCCAACGCCTCCCGGACAGGGGGGGACGAGCAGTACTTC. The chain links TRBV11-2 to TRBJ2-7; 10 bases line up with TRBD1. Germline V gene data show CDR1 as SGHAT and CDR2 as FQNNGV. The CDR3 totals 14 residues. V dropped 10 bases and J dropped 5; count of bases not matched to a gene: 11.

This clonotype was counted between two and nine times. At one of its ends the junction is not consistent with the germline gene, which may arise from a read error. The chain joins TRBV28 to TRBJ2-7, with TRBD2 matching 9 bases. This CDR3 has 14 amino acids. Germline V gene data show CDR1 as MDHEN and CDR2 as SYDVKM. CDR3 residues: CASNPLAGIYEQYF. CDR3 sequence (DNA): TGTGCCAGCAATCCGCTAGCGGGGATCTACGAGCAGTATTTC.

Note on this clonotype: Since no conserved phenylalanine or tryptophan closes the CDR3, a read error is the likely cause. The chain employs TRBV6-1 and TRBJ1-5, with TRBD1 as a possible D gene (6 bases). The V gene's germline CDR1 is MNHNS and CDR2 SASEGT. The length of the CDR3 is 14 residues. The CDR3 sequence: CGSRRTGSGQPQHL. In nucleotides, the CDR3 is TGTGGCAGCAGGCGAACAGGGTCTGGGCAGCCCCAGCATCTT.

To note about this clonotype: An end of the junction does not agree with germline; a read error may underlie this. V usage is TRBV10-1 and J usage is TRBJ2-2; 11 bases fit TRBD2. This CDR3 is built from 17 residues. Germline values: CDR1 WNHNN, CDR2 SYGVQD (reference sequence). The DNA of the CDR3 is TGCGCTAGCAGTGATGGGCTAGCGGGAGGATGTACCGGGGAGCTGTTTTTT. Translation gives CASSDGLAGGCTGELFF.

With regard to this clonotype: Possible read error: a much larger clone is one base away. CDR3 nucleotide sequence: TGCGCCAGCGGCTTACCAGGGGGCGAAGGAGAGACCCAGTACTTC. Amino acid sequence: CASGLPGGEGETQYF. The gene calls are TRBV5-1 and TRBJ2-5; TRBD1 matches at 8 bases. Per the germline V gene, CDR1 is SGHRS and CDR2 is YFSETQ. CDR3 length equals 15 residues. Drawing the rest from reference TRBV5-1 and TRBJ2-5, the complete variable domain is KAGVTQTPRYLIKTRGQQVTLSCSPISGHRSVSWYQQTPGQGLQFLFEYFSETQRNKGNFPGRFSGRQFSNSRSEMNVSTLELGDSALYLCASGLPGGEGETQYFGPGTRLLVL.

Comments on this clonotype: Sequence at one end of the junction differs from germline and may be a read error. The chain uses TRBV29-1 and TRBJ2-1; D tentatively reads TRBD1 or TRBD2 (6 bases each). The germline V gene encodes CDR1 SQVTM and CDR2 ANQGSEA. There are 12 residues in the CDR3. The CDR3 DNA reads as TGTAGCGCCCGCCTAGGGGGGAATGGGCAGTTCTTC. This encodes CSARLGGNGQFF.

Many counts were recorded for this clonotype. The chain uses TRBV2 and TRBJ2-5, with unresolved D. This CDR3 is 13 amino acids long. CDR1 is SNHLY, CDR2 FYNNEI, per germline. Trimming stripped 7 bases from V and 5 bases from J, with 14 bases between. The CDR3 spells CASKSSPWETQYF. DNA for the CDR3: TGTGCCAGCAAATCCTCACCCTGGGAGACCCAGTACTTC.

With respect to this clonotype: One end of the junction does not line up with germline, which may come from a read error. The chain joins TRBV7-3 to TRBJ2-2; a possible D gene is TRBD2 (6 bases). CDR3 size: 16 residues. Germline V gene data show CDR1 as SGHTA and CDR2 as FQGTGA. CDR3 bases: TGTGCCAGCAGCCCTACGGGGACTGAGAACACCGGGGAGCTGTTATTT. This codes for CASSPTGTENTGELLF.

As for this clonotype: At one end the junction does not follow the germline gene, possibly because of a read error. The chain has TRBV10-3 and TRBJ1-5, with D unresolved. The length of the CDR3 is 14 residues. Germline V gene sequence: CDR1 ENHRY, CDR2 SYGVKD. The CDR3 spells CAISEYEGDQPRHF. The CDR3, as DNA: TGTGCCATCAGTGAGTATGAGGGCGACCAGCCCCGGCATTTC.

Notes on this clonotype: A much bigger clone sits one base away, suggesting this may be a read error. As DNA, the CDR3 is TGTGACAGCAGCTCCGCCGGGACAGGGGATGCCGAGCAGTACTTC. Translating it yields CDSSSAGTGDAEQYF. The rearrangement uses TRBV11-1 and TRBJ2-7; 10 bases fit TRBD1. The CDR3 runs 15 residues. CDR1 is SGHAT, CDR2 FQDESV, per germline (reference sequence).

This clonotype appeared many times. The chain joins TRBV11-2 to TRBJ2-6, with TRBD1 matching 8 bases. V shed 5 bases and J 0 bases; nucleotides not matched to a gene: 18. The germline V gene has CDR1 SGHAT and CDR2 FQNNGV. The CDR3 contains 21 residues. The CDR3 sequence is CASSMGGDRGISLSGANVLTF. The CDR3 DNA is TGTGCCAGCAGCATGGGGGGAGACAGGGGCATTTCCCTCTCTGGGGCCAACGTCCTGACTTTC.

As for this clonotype: Its ends do not fully match the called genes, so a read error is possible. The V call is TRBV12-3 or TRBV12-4, the J call TRBJ2-7; D is possibly TRBD1 (6 bases). The CDR3 is 15 amino acids. In nucleotides, the CDR3 is TGTGCCGGCAGTAGGGGGACATGGGGGTCCTACGAGCAGTACTTC. Translation gives CAGSRGTWGSYEQYF.